This T cell receptor beta chain was recorded in a study of blood T cell repertoires in COVID-19. Study as a whole: The origin of the acute and convalescent COVID-19 samples was the United States, Italy and Spain. T cells, B-cell-depleted T cells, or PBMCs provided the cDNA or gDNA that served as material.

Original processing notes: Reference gene primers were amplified, and this amplification served to estimate nucleated cell counts. The repertoire was sequenced with immunoSEQ multiplex PCR; TCRdb's copy has only in-frame clones and lacks some. D and trimming were read from the DNA, whereas the V and J calls and clone size are those reported in that table. The sample has 150,000 to 190,000 clones; about 79% are singletons. This CDR3 is 15 amino acids long. The sequence was obtained from a woman aged 45-60 years with acute or convalescent COVID-19. This sequence joins TRBV12-2 and TRBJ2-7; TRBD1 is taken as the D call from the table, unchecked against the DNA. TRBV12-2 is given as a pseudogene. The sample taken for sequencing was peripheral blood. The CDR3 loop is CASRSQGRRSYEQYF. CDR3 in DNA: TGTGCAAGTCGCTCCCAGGGGCGCAGGTCCTACGAGCAGTACTTC.